Shown below are 10 T cell receptor beta chains from a single sample sequenced in a study of tumor-infiltrating lymphocytes in primary liver carcinoma. Researchers drew blood RNA from unsorted whole blood and extracted germline DNA as well. TCR beta cDNA was made from 500 ng total RNA with a constant-region primer. Sequencing libraries for TCR beta derived from three nested multiplex PCR rounds that used slightly modified ARM-PCR. A C-beta reverse primer and TRBV1-TRBV30 forward primers served in each of the first two PCR rounds, at about 10 cycles apiece. TCRdb re-analysed the multiplex PCR reads in MiXCR, keeping a single row per CDR3 protein. The sample consists of some 190,000 distinct CDR3 sequences, 50% to 75% of them appearing once. The sequenced sample consisted of peripheral blood. All receptors come from a middle-aged man with primary liver carcinoma and hepatitis B virus infection.

V and J are TRBV6-1 and TRBJ1-3; D might be TRBD1 (5 bases). Trimming pared 2 bases from V and 0 bases from J, leaving 14 bases between. The CDR3 length is 17 residues. Germline loops: CDR1 MNHNS, CDR2 SASEGT. Here the CDR3 DNA reads TGTGCCAGCAGTGAAACAAGGGACGCCTTCTCTGGAAACACCATATATTTT. Protein sequence: CASSETRDAFSGNTIYF.

The V gene is TRBV28, the J gene TRBJ1-1; possible D gene TRBD1, 5 bases. Germline loops: CDR1 MDHEN, CDR2 SYDVKM. V was cut by 6 bases and J by 0 bases, with 17 bases left in between. This CDR3 has 16 residues. CDR3 in amino acids: CASSPEGQAMNTEAFF. The DNA of the CDR3 is TGTGCCAGCAGCCCCGAGGGGCAAGCCATGAACACTGAAGCTTTCTTT.

The rearrangement links TRBV13 to TRBJ2-1; TRBD2 might be the D (6 bases). Trimming left V 6 bases short and J 8 bases short, with 17 bases between. CDR1 and CDR2 (germline): PRHDT, FYEKMQ (reference sequence). CDR3 length: 14 residues. The CDR3 DNA reads as TGTGCCAGCAGACGTCCGGGACTTTTGGATGAGCAGTTCTTC. Encoded protein: CASRRPGLLDEQFF.

A remark on this clonotype: This CDR3 is missing its conserved last phenylalanine or tryptophan, likely due to a read error. The V gene is TRBV30, the J gene TRBJ2-7; D tentatively fits TRBD1 or TRBD2 (5 bases each). Trimming removed 1 base at V and 2 bases at J, with 9 bases between. Germline V gene data show CDR1 as GTSNPN and CDR2 as SVGIG (reference sequence). This CDR3 has 13 amino acids. The CDR3 here is CAWSARGPYEQYY. As DNA, the CDR3 is TGTGCCTGGAGTGCCCGGGGCCCCTACGAGCAGTACTAC.

This clonotype was counted at least ten times. V is TRBV29-1 and J is TRBJ2-1; TRBD2 is a possible D gene (6 bases). The CDR3 covers 12 residues. The germline V gene has CDR1 SQVTM and CDR2 ANQGSEA. Trimming left V 5 bases short and J 5 bases short, with 10 bases between. The CDR3 reads CSVIPGDNEQFF. The CDR3 DNA sequence: TGCAGCGTTATTCCGGGGGACAATGAGCAGTTCTTC.

This chain connects TRBV6-1 to TRBJ2-7; D possibly corresponds to TRBD2 (6 bases). V dropped 10 bases and J dropped 6 bases, with 16 bases sitting between them. Germline V CDR1 and CDR2: MNHNS, SASEGT. The CDR3 is 12 amino acids. The CDR3 reads CANVTGAAEQYF. The CDR3 bases are TGTGCCAACGTAACGGGAGCTGCCGAGCAGTACTTC.

This clonotype has a handful of counts. This rearrangement joins TRBV6-1 to TRBJ1-5; D gene uncertain. Trimming pared 7 bases from V and 0 bases from J, leaving 10 bases between. Per the germline V gene, CDR1 is MNHNS and CDR2 is SASEGT. This CDR3 is 14 amino acids long. CDR3 protein: CASKGDYSNQPQHF. The CDR3 nucleotides read TGTGCCAGCAAAGGCGATTATAGCAATCAGCCCCAGCATTTT.

In the case of this clonotype: One base away lies a much larger clone, so this may be a sequencing read error. The chain couples TRBV29-1 to TRBJ2-3; a weak D match, TRBD2 (5 bases). This CDR3 is 13 amino acids long. The germline gives CDR1 SQVTM, CDR2 ANQGSEA. CDR3 bases: TGCAGGGTGAAGCCGGGAACCACAGATACGCAGTATTTT. This encodes CRVKPGTTDTQYF.

In the case of this clonotype: This may be a read error, as it is one base from a much larger clone. The rearrangement uses TRBV29-1 and TRBJ2-7; no clear D. V lost 0 bases and J lost 3, with 6 bases in between. The CDR3 sequence is 12 residues long. Germline lookup yields CDR1 SQVTM and CDR2 ANQGSEA. In DNA, the CDR3 is TGCAGCGTTGAAGATCAGGACTACGAGCAGTACTTC. Protein product: CSVEDQDYEQYF.

The CDR3: CASSTGLAVYEQYF. The CDR3 bases are TGTGCCAGCAGCACGGGACTAGCGGTCTACGAGCAGTACTTC. The rearrangement uses TRBV5-6 and TRBJ2-7, with 11 positions matching TRBD2. V lost 4 bases and J lost 3; bases outside the gene matches: 3. Germline-derived CDR1 and CDR2 are SGHDT and YYEEEE. This CDR3 spans 14 amino acids.